The next 23 T cell receptor beta chains were all read from a single sample in a study of blood T cell repertoires in COVID-19. Using immunoSEQ multiplex PCR, the repertoire was profiled, and TCRdb retains in-frame clones only, with some absent. This sample yields about 200,000 clones, of which 86% are seen a single time; about 26% belongs to the top ten. Sample: PBMCs or T cells enriched from blood (not recorded which). These receptors all come from a woman between 35 and 50 years old in a cohort exposed to, infected with or recovered from COVID-19 (not recorded which).

Comment on this clone: At the DNA level, this CDR3 is encoded by other sequences in the same sample as well. The chain links TRBV5-1 to TRBJ1-1; D remains unclear. Looked up from germline, CDR1 is SGHRS and CDR2 is YFSETQ. Trimming took 0 bases from V and 4 from J, leaving 7 bases between them. The CDR3 is 13 amino acids. For the CDR3, the DNA is TGCGCCAGCAGCTTGGCGGGGAGCACTGAAGCTTTCTTT. This encodes CASSLAGSTEAFF.

The gene calls are TRBV27 and TRBJ1-1; possibly TRBD1 for D (6 bases). The CDR3 runs to 16 residues. Trimming took off 6 bases at V and 8 bases at J, with 25 bases between the two ends. Germline CDR1 is MNHEY and CDR2 is SMNVEV (reference sequence). Here the CDR3 DNA reads TGTGCCAGCAGGCCCGCAACGGGACATACTTTCGGGGAAGCTTTCTTT. Translated: CASRPATGHTFGEAFF.

This sequence joins TRBV5-6 and TRBJ1-6; D is uncertain. Trimming shortened V by 4 bases and J by 1 base, and 15 bases separated the two germline ends. This CDR3 region has 17 residues. CDR1 is SGHDT and CDR2 is YYEEEE in the germline V gene. The CDR3 nucleotides read TGTGCCAGCAGCACCATTTTAGTCTCTTCCTATAATTCACCCCTCCACTTT. Translation gives CASSTILVSSYNSPLHF.

The chain combines TRBV28 with TRBJ2-1; TRBD2 agrees at 9 bases. Germline values: CDR1 MDHEN, CDR2 SYDVKM. CDR3 length: 15 amino acids. V trimming: 3 bases; J trimming: 7 bases; junction bases outside the gene matches: 7. The CDR3 region is CASSFRASGANEQFF. DNA of the CDR3: TGTGCCAGCAGTTTTCGGGCTAGCGGGGCGAATGAGCAGTTCTTC.

This chain links TRBV27 with TRBJ2-1, with 10 bases fitting TRBD2. V was pared by 7 bases and J by 4 bases, with 4 bases of the junction left unmatched. The CDR3 has 14 residues. Per the germline V gene, CDR1 is MNHEY and CDR2 is SMNVEV (reference sequence). Written as DNA, the CDR3 is TGTGCCAGCACCCAAGCGGGAGGGTACAATGAGCAGTTCTTC. As protein: CASTQAGGYNEQFF.

The CDR3 DNA is TGCGCCAGCAGCTTGCTAGCGGGGGGCGGCGAGCAGTTCTTC. Protein product: CASSLLAGGGEQFF. The chain is built from TRBV5-1 and TRBJ2-1; 11 nucleotides agree with TRBD2. CDR1 and CDR2 from the germline V gene are SGHRS and YFSETQ. The CDR3 extends over 14 amino acids. The trim removed 1 base at V and 10 bases at J, leaving 4 bases unmatched.

The genes are TRBV5-4 and TRBJ2-1; a weak D match, TRBD2 (7 bases). Trimming cost V 7 bases and J 4 bases, with 21 bases left between them. CDR3 length: 16 residues. The germline V gene has CDR1 SGHNT and CDR2 YYREEE (reference sequence). This CDR3 reads CASRGGGAVSYNEQFF. In DNA, the CDR3 is TGTGCCAGCCGCGGGGGCGGGGCCGTTTCTTACAATGAGCAGTTCTTC.

This sequence joins TRBV5-6 and TRBJ2-7, with D possibly being TRBD2 (6 bases). This CDR3 region has 14 residues. V dropped 0 bases and J dropped 2 bases, with 9 bases sitting between them. Germline V gene sequence: CDR1 SGHDT, CDR2 YYEEEE. CDR3 protein: CASSLGWGAYEQYF. As DNA, the CDR3 is TGTGCCAGCAGCTTGGGTTGGGGGGCCTACGAGCAGTACTTC.

The genes are TRBV15 and TRBJ1-4; possible D gene TRBD1, 5 bases. Trimming took off 0 bases at V and 8 bases at J, with 13 bases between the two ends. The CDR3 is 15 residues long. Germline CDR1 reads LNHNV; CDR2 reads YYDKDF (reference sequence). CDR3 protein: CATSRDIVQGEKLFF. CDR3 coding DNA: TGTGCCACCAGCAGAGATATCGTCCAGGGAGAAAAACTGTTTTTT.

This rearrangement joins TRBV19 to TRBJ1-2; D remains unclear. CDR1 LNHDA and CDR2 SQIVND come from the germline V gene (reference sequence). This CDR3 comprises 15 residues. Trimming took 4 bases from V and 4 from J, leaving 16 bases between them. Here the CDR3 DNA reads TGTGCCAGTAGTACCGAGCGACCCTCAACCTATGGCTACACCTTC. Translation gives CASSTERPSTYGYTF.

CDR3 DNA: TGCAGCGCTGATGTAGCGCCCTCCTACGAGCAGTACTTC. It translates to CSADVAPSYEQYF. V and J are TRBV29-1 and TRBJ2-7; possible D gene TRBD2, 5 bases. In germline, CDR1 is SQVTM, CDR2 ANQGSEA. The ends were cut back, 7 bases at V and 0 bases at J, with 13 bases in the middle. The CDR3 consists of 13 residues.

A single count supports this clone. V gene TRBV28 combines with J gene TRBJ1-5, with 9 bases identical to TRBD1. The CDR3 has 14 amino acids. Germline V lookup: CDR1 MDHEN, CDR2 SYDVKM. Unmatched junction bases numbered 11, after V lost 5 bases and J lost 12 bases. The DNA for the CDR3 is TGTGCCAGCAGTACACGAATGAGGACAGGGGACCAGCATTTT. It yields the protein CASSTRMRTGDQHF.

This clone was seen ten or more times. J is TRBJ2-7 and V is TRBV28; tentatively, D is TRBD2 (6 bases). Germline CDR1 reads MDHEN; CDR2 reads SYDVKM. The CDR3 is 13 residues long. V shed 5 bases and J shed 7 bases, with 15 bases lying between them. Here the CDR3 reads CASSPGGAGEQYF. In DNA form, the CDR3 reads TGTGCCAGCAGTCCAGGAGGGGCCGGTGAGCAGTACTTC. The whole variable domain, filled in from reference TRBV28 and TRBJ2-7, reads DVKVTQSSRYLVKRTGEKVFLECVQDMDHENMFWYRQDPGLGLRLIYFSYDVKMKEKGDIPEGYSVSREKKERFSLILESASTNQTSMYLCASSPGGAGEQYFGPGTRLTVT.

This clone has a handful of counts. The chain uses TRBV27 and TRBJ2-7; a weak D match, TRBD2 (5 bases). V lost 4 bases and J 2 bases, leaving 9 bases between the germline ends. Germline V gene sequence: CDR1 MNHEY, CDR2 SMNVEV (reference sequence). This CDR3 contains 13 residues. The DNA of the CDR3 is TGTGCCAGCAGTTATACTAGAGCCTACGAGCAGTACTTC. Translation: CASSYTRAYEQYF.

The chain joins TRBV9 to TRBJ2-1; TRBD1 matches 10 bases. The germline CDR1 and CDR2 sequences are SGDLS and YYNGEE. The CDR3 is made up of 14 amino acids. J was trimmed by 10 bases and V by 4 bases; bases with no gene match: 8. CDR3 protein: CASSPGQGSGEQFF. CDR3 DNA: TGTGCCAGCAGCCCGGGACAGGGGAGTGGGGAGCAGTTCTTC. Variable domain in full (rest from reference TRBV9 and TRBJ2-1): DSGVTQTPKHLITATGQRVTLRCSPRSGDLSVYWYQQSLDQGLQFLIQYYNGEERAKGNILERFSAQQFPDLHSELNLSSLELGDSALYFCASSPGQGSGEQFFGPGTRLTVL.

This chain links TRBV7-9 with TRBJ2-3; the match to TRBD2 covers 14 bases. The CDR3 length is 17 residues. Germline CDR1 and CDR2: SEHNR and FQNEAQ (reference sequence). The ends lost 5 bases at V and 2 bases at J; junction bases unmatched: 6. CDR3 sequence (DNA): TGTGCCAGCAGCACCCGGACTAGCGGGGGGACCACAGATACGCAGTATTTT. Protein sequence: CASSTRTSGGTTDTQYF.

The rearrangement links TRBV30 to TRBJ1-1; TRBD1 aligns across 8 bases. Trimming cost V 4 bases and J 0 bases; bases outside gene matches: 1. From germline, CDR1 is GTSNPN and CDR2 SVGIG (reference sequence). CDR3 length equals 13 residues. The CDR3 DNA follows: TGTGCCTGGAAGGGACAGGTGAACACTGAAGCTTTCTTT. Translated, it gives CAWKGQVNTEAFF.

J is TRBJ1-1 and V is TRBV5-8, with 7 bases fitting TRBD1. Per germline, CDR1 SGHTS and CDR2 YDEGEE. With V trimmed by 5 bases and J by 3 bases, 7 bases remained unmatched. This CDR3 spans 14 amino acids. The CDR3 DNA reads TGTGCCAGCAGGAGGGGGCAATTATACACTGAAGCTTTCTTT. Its translation: CASRRGQLYTEAFF.

This clone has a handful of counts. The CDR3 nucleotides are TGCGCCGGTTCTAGCGGGGGCGAGCAGTTCTTC. As protein: CAGSSGGEQFF. The chain is built from TRBV4-1 and TRBJ2-1; TRBD2 agrees at 10 bases. CDR1 and CDR2 (germline): MGHRA, YSYEKL. With 11 bases clipped from V and 10 bases from J, the junction kept 5 bases outside the gene matches. CDR3 length: 11 residues.

This clone was found once. The J gene is TRBJ1-6, the V gene TRBV6-5; 7 bases are a match to TRBD1. The CDR3 sequence is 14 residues long. With V trimmed by 2 bases and J by 6 bases, 1 base remained unmatched. CDR1 is MNHEY and CDR2 is SVGAGI in the germline V gene. The CDR3 coding sequence is TGTGCCAGCAGTTACAAGGGGGCTAATTCACCCCTCCACTTT. Encoded protein: CASSYKGANSPLHF.

The chain carries TRBV25-1 and TRBJ1-6; the D gene is possibly TRBD1 (5 bases). V shed 6 bases and J shed 7 bases, with 7 bases lying between them. This CDR3 comprises 12 residues. Germline V gene data show CDR1 as MGHDK and CDR2 as SYGVNS. The CDR3, as DNA: TGTGCCAGCAGGGGGCCGAATTCACCCCTCCACTTT. It encodes CASRGPNSPLHF. Full variable domain (rest looked up from reference TRBV25-1 and TRBJ1-6): EADIYQTPRYLVIGTGKKITLECSQTMGHDKMYWYQQDPGMELHLIHYSYGVNSTEKGDLSSESTVSRIRTEHFPLTLESARPSHTSQYLCASRGPNSPLHFGNGTRLTVT.

This clone was picked up a small number of times. The rearrangement joins TRBV27 to TRBJ2-7, with D uncertain. The CDR3 consists of 10 residues. Trimming stripped 8 bases from V and 3 bases from J, with 5 bases between. Per the germline V gene, CDR1 is MNHEY and CDR2 is SMNVEV (reference sequence). The CDR3 bases are TGTGCCAGCGGAGACTACGAGCAGTACTTC. Amino acids: CASGDYEQYF.

J is TRBJ1-1 and V is TRBV27, with 7 bases matching TRBD1. Germline assignment: CDR1 MNHEY and CDR2 SMNVEV (reference sequence). Trimming removed 2 bases from V and 4 bases from J; junction bases left unmatched: 19. The CDR3 spans 19 residues. This CDR3 is CASSLKASSKQGRSTEAFF. CDR3 sequence (DNA): TGTGCCAGCAGTTTAAAGGCGAGCTCTAAACAGGGGCGGAGCACTGAAGCTTTCTTT.